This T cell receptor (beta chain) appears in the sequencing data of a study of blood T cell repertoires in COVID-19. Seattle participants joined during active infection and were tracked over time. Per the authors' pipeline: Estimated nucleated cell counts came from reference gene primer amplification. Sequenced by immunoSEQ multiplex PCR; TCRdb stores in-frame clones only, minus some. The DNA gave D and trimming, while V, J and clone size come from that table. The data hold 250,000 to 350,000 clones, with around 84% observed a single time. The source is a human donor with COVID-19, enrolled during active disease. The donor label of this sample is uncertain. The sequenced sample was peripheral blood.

The CDR3 protein is CASSTVQGTHYGYTF. The CDR3 nucleotides are TGTGCCAGTAGTACCGTACAGGGAACTCACTATGGCTACACCTTC. This rearrangement joins TRBV19 to TRBJ1-2; D is possibly TRBD1 (6 bases). CDR3 length equals 15 residues. Germline V CDR1 and CDR2: LNHDA, SQIVND (reference sequence). Trimming took 4 bases from V and 3 from J, leaving 15 bases between them.